This TCR beta chain comes out of a study of cytomegalovirus exposure and HLA in healthy donors. The PCR ran on 60 Vbeta and 13 Jbeta primers. Sequencing was performed with immunoSEQ multiplex PCR; in TCRdb, only in-frame clones are kept and a portion is missing. The sample includes approximately 150,000 clones, roughly 80% seen only once; the top ten take roughly 3.6%. Deletions cut 1 base from V and 7 bases from J, with 16 bases between. CDR1 and CDR2 from the germline V gene are MDHEN and SYDVKM. The CDR3 runs to 15 residues. The sequenced sample consisted of PBMCs. The chain uses TRBV28 and TRBJ1-2; D possibly corresponds to TRBD1 (5 bases). This sequence originates from a human donor in good health. This CDR3 is CASSLYGAEESGYTF. The DNA of the CDR3 is TGTGCCAGCAGTTTATATGGGGCTGAGGAGTCTGGCTACACCTTC.